This TCR beta chain derives from a study of human T cells and chemical hapten exposure. Overall study findings and caveats: Counts of TCRs expanded at PT1 correlated positively with patch test score.

As for this clonotype: The antigen is unknown.

The sample's time point: pre-sensitization, week 0. Regarding treatment: therapeutic diphenylcyclopropenone sensitization with weekly scalp DPC. Trimming removed 1 base at V and 9 bases at J, with 7 bases between. Germline V gene sequence: CDR1 SSHAT, CDR2 FNYEAQ (reference sequence). The CDR3 contains 13 residues. Individual cDNA molecules received unique molecular identifiers in the library. Using its own MiXCR run on the RACE reads, TCRdb lists one record per CDR3 protein. The sample consists of over 35,000 distinct CDR3 sequences, more than 9% of them appearing once. This sample comprised whole blood, obtained in connection with sensitization to the hapten diphenylcyclopropenone (DPC). This clonotype was sampled from a man under 40 with alopecia areata. Some clones in this sample may be carry-over from other donors' samples. This chain joins TRBV7-7 and TRBJ1-6; D call uncertain. Here the CDR3 DNA reads TGTGCCAGCAGCTTAGGTCCCGGTTCACCCCTCCACTTT. Translating it yields CASSLGPGSPLHF.